Listed below are T cell receptor beta chains from one sample, sequenced in a study of Graves' ophthalmopathy and Graves' hyperthyroidism. TCRdb reprocessed the multiplex PCR reads via MiXCR and lists one record per CDR3 protein. The repertoire holds hundreds of thousands of distinct CDR3 sequences, with 22% as singletons. The specimen was peripheral blood. The receptors were sampled from a woman aged 18-29 years with stable Graves' hyperthyroidism. Some clones in this sample may be carry-over from other donors' samples. CDR3s include the opening cysteine and the closing phenylalanine or tryptophan. D genes are given only for firm matches. Clone size is given for some rows only: seen once, a few or many times, or a class if the clone is expanded.

abundance	d_gene	v_gene	j_gene	CDR3aa	CDR3nt
many	.	TRBV3-1	TRBJ1-2	CASSQDLNSHYGYTF	TGTGCCAGCAGCCAAGATCTAAACAGCCACTATGGCTACACCTTC
.	TRBD1	TRBV6-1	TRBJ1-5	CASSAGTGEGPQHF	TGTGCCAGCAGTGCGGGGACAGGGGAGGGGCCCCAGCATTTT
many	.	TRBV28	TRBJ2-7	CASSFLVAAWGQGGAYEQYF	TGTGCCAGCAGTTTTTTGGTGGCGGCTTGGGGGCAGGGGGGAGCCTACGAGCAGTACTTC
many	.	TRBV12-3/TRBV12-4	TRBJ2-2	CASSLGRGIWHGELFF	TGTGCCAGCAGTTTGGGTCGGGGAATATGGCACGGGGAGCTGTTTTTT
.	.	TRBV6-5	TRBJ2-7	CASSYTRGEQYF	TGTGCCAGCAGTTACACCAGGGGCGAGCAGTACTTC
many	.	TRBV30	TRBJ2-7	CAWSVQVYEQYF	TGTGCCTGGAGTGTACAAGTTTACGAGCAGTACTTC
many	.	TRBV30	TRBJ2-7	CAWDPRGAREQYF	TGTGCCTGGGACCCGAGAGGGGCAAGGGAGCAGTACTTC
many	TRBD1	TRBV11-2	TRBJ1-1	CASSRRQGGGTEAFF	TGTGCCAGCAGCCGAAGACAGGGTGGGGGCACTGAAGCTTTCTTT
many	TRBD2	TRBV9	TRBJ2-5	CASSVVAGGQETQYF	TGTGCCAGCAGCGTAGTGGCGGGGGGGCAAGAGACCCAGTACTTC
many	TRBD2	TRBV24-1	TRBJ2-5	CATSDTATSGMETQYF	TGTGCCACCAGTGATACCGCAACTAGCGGGATGGAGACCCAGTACTTC
many	.	TRBV6-1	TRBJ2-7	CATPGAGQYEQYF	TGTGCCACCCCAGGGGCAGGGCAGTACGAGCAGTACTTC
many	.	TRBV29-1	TRBJ1-5	CSVEFGDSNQPQHF	TGCAGCGTTGAGTTTGGCGATAGCAATCAGCCCCAGCATTTT
many	TRBD1	TRBV6-5	TRBJ1-2	CASSTQGGGYGYTF	TGTGCCAGCAGTACGCAGGGGGGCGGCTATGGCTACACCTTC
.	.	TRBV20-1	TRBJ2-1	CSAQGTSKGEQFF	TGCAGTGCACAGGGGACTAGTAAAGGCGAGCAGTTCTTC
.	TRBD1	TRBV2	TRBJ2-2	CASSDRTGVGELFF	TGTGCCAGCAGTGATAGGACAGGGGTCGGGGAGCTGTTTTTT
many	TRBD1	TRBV7-2	TRBJ2-7	CASSPQGNSYEQYF	TGTGCCAGCAGCCCACAGGGGAACTCCTACGAGCAGTACTTC
many	.	TRBV6-5	TRBJ1-2	CASRPGHTNYGYTF	TGTGCCAGCCGACCGGGACATACTAACTATGGCTACACCTTC
few	TRBD1	TRBV11-2	TRBJ1-1	CASSLPGTGLNAEAFF	TGTGCCAGCAGCTTACCCGGGACAGGTCTAAACGCTGAAGCTTTCTTT
many	.	TRBV27	TRBJ1-5	CASSPTSGEPQHF	TGTGCCAGCAGTCCGACCTCAGGGGAGCCCCAGCATTTT
.	TRBD2	TRBV6-1	TRBJ2-7	CASSRTSGRVRSYEQYF	TGTGCCAGCAGTCGGACTAGCGGGAGGGTCAGATCCTACGAGCAGTACTTC
many	.	TRBV12-3/TRBV12-4	TRBJ1-1	CATTGDANTEAFF	TGTGCCACTACGGGGGACGCAAACACTGAAGCTTTCTTT
.	.	TRBV5-1	TRBJ1-3	CASSLDTGEGNTIYF	TGCGCCAGCAGCTTGGACACAGGAGAGGGAAACACCATATATTTT
.	TRBD2	TRBV11-2	TRBJ2-4	CASSLATSGGPQNIQYF	TGTGCCAGCAGCTTAGCTACTAGCGGGGGGCCACAAAACATTCAGTACTTC
many	TRBD1	TRBV28	TRBJ2-3	CASSSGQVDTQYF	TGTGCCAGCAGTTCGGGACAGGTGGATACGCAGTATTTT
.	.	TRBV12-3/TRBV12-4	TRBJ2-7	CASSSTGSTTYEQYF	TGTGCCAGCAGTTCTACCGGGAGTACGACCTACGAGCAGTACTTC
many	.	TRBV6-1	TRBJ2-5	CASNGGGPETQYF	TGTGCCAGCAACGGTGGGGGGCCGGAGACCCAGTACTTC
many	TRBD1	TRBV20-1	TRBJ2-4	CSAFTGGSKNIQYF	TGCAGTGCTTTTACAGGGGGTTCCAAAAACATTCAGTACTTC
.	TRBD1	TRBV20-1	TRBJ2-7	CSVHRGTSSYEQYF	TGCAGTGTTCACAGGGGCACGAGCTCCTACGAGCAGTACTTC
many	TRBD2	TRBV28	TRBJ2-5	CASSGSGGQETQYF	TGTGCCAGCAGTGGTAGCGGGGGACAAGAGACCCAGTACTTC
few	TRBD1	TRBV2	TRBJ1-1	CASSEVYGTGAFMNTEAFF	TGTGCCAGCAGTGAAGTTTACGGCACAGGGGCGTTCATGAACACTGAAGCTTTCTTT
.	.	TRBV12-3/TRBV12-4	TRBJ1-3	CASSLFRGAEPGNTIYF	TGTGCCAGCAGTTTATTCAGAGGGGCGGAGCCTGGAAACACCATATATTTT
few	.	TRBV10-3	TRBJ2-3	CAISEDSYTQYF	TGTGCCATCAGTGAGGACAGTTATACGCAGTATTTT
few	.	TRBV5-1	TRBJ2-5	CASSLASGTPRETQYF	TGCGCCAGCAGCTTGGCCTCTGGGACACCTCGAGAGACCCAGTACTTC
once	TRBD1	TRBV19	TRBJ2-2	CASSGTGSTTGELFF	TGTGCCAGTAGCGGGACAGGGAGTACAACCGGGGAGCTGTTTTTT
few	TRBD2	TRBV7-2	TRBJ2-5	CASSLDSGKTQYF	TGTGCCAGCAGCTTAGATAGCGGGAAGACCCAGTACTTC
many	.	TRBV10-3	TRBJ2-7	CAIGGFNSYEQYF	TGTGCCATCGGGGGGTTCAACTCCTACGAGCAGTACTTC
.	.	TRBV28	TRBJ1-1	CASRVISEAFF	TGTGCCAGCAGGGTAATTTCTGAAGCTTTCTTT
.	TRBD1	TRBV11-1	TRBJ1-1	CASSLGGPTGRTEAFF	TGTGCCAGCAGCTTAGGGGGACCGACAGGGCGGACTGAAGCTTTCTTT